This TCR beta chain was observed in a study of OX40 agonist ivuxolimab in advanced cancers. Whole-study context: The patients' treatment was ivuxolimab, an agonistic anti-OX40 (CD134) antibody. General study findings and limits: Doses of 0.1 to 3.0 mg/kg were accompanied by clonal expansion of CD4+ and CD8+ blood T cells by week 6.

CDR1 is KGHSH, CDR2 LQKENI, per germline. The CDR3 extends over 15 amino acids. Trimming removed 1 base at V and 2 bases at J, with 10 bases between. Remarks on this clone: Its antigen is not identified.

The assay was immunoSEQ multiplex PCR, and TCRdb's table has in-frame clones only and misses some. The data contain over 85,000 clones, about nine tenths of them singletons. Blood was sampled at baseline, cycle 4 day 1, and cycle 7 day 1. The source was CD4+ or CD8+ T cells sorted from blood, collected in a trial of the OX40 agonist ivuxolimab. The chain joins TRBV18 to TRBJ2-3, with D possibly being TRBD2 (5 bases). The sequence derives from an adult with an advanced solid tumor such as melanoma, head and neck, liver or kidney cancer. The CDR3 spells CASSPRAGLTDTQYF. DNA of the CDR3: TGTGCCAGCTCACCACGGGCAGGACTCACAGATACGCAGTATTTT.